This T cell receptor beta chain was captured by sequencing in a study of read filtering for tumor transcriptome and immune sequencing. About the study: R-ISS stage counts were fewer than ten for I, more than 15 for II, 6 or 7 for III. Per sample, TCR-region reads ranged about 3.5 to 11 million by IR-seq, 85 to 1273 by RNA-seq. Findings of the study overall: The sorted CD138-negative fraction was a mixed bone marrow immune population, not purified T cells.

Every patient had bone marrow sampled while the disease was active. This library used approximately 0.4 ug RNA and molecular barcoded adaptors spanning alpha/delta and beta/gamma chains. In TCRdb, the reads were re-called with MiXCR into one record per CDR3 protein. Among 120,000 or so distinct CDR3 sequences listed, roughly 13% were seen once. In this sample, this clonotype turned up many times. The target antigen is unknown. The V gene's germline CDR1 is DFQATT and CDR2 SNEGSKA (reference sequence). CDR3 length: 15 amino acids. V lost 4 bases, J lost 2 bases, and 16 bases lay in between. This clonotype originated in a donor aged 40 or older with multiple myeloma. Sequenced: a population of CD138-negative cells sorted from bone marrow. The chain carries TRBV20-1 and TRBJ2-3, with D possibly being TRBD1 (5 bases). The CDR3 region is CSAITGHSPTDTQYF. The CDR3 DNA is TGCAGTGCTATTACAGGCCACTCGCCCACAGATACGCAGTATTTT.